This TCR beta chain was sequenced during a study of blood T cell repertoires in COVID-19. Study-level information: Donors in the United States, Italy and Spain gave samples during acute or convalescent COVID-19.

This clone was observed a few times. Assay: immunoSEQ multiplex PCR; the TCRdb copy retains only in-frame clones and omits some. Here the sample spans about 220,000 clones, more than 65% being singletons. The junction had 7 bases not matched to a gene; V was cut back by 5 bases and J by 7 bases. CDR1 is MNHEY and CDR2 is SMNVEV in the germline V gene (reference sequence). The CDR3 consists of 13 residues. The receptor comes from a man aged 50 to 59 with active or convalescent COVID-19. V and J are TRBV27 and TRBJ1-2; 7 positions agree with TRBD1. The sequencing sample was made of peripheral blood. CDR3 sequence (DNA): TGTGCCAGCAGTAAATTCGACAGGGCTGGCTACACCTTC. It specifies CASSKFDRAGYTF.